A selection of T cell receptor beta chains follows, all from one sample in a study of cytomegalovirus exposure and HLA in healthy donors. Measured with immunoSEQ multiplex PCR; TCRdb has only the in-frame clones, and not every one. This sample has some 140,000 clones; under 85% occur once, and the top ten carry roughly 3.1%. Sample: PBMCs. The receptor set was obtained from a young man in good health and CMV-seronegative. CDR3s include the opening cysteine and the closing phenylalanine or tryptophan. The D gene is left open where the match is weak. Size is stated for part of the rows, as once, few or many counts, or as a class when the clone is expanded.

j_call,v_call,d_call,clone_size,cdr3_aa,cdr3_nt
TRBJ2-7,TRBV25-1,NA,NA,CASSEWGRGAYEQYF,TGTGCCAGCAGTGAATGGGGCAGGGGGGCCTACGAGCAGTACTTC
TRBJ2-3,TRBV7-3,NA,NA,CASSSDYRDTQYF,TGTGCCAGCAGCTCGGACTACAGAGATACGCAGTATTTT
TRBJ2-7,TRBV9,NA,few,CASSVGGLGYEQYF,TGTGCCAGCAGCGTAGGAGGGCTGGGCTACGAGCAGTACTTC
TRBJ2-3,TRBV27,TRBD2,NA,CASSGVAGGVTDTQYF,TGTGCCAGCAGTGGGGTAGCGGGGGGAGTTACAGATACGCAGTATTTT
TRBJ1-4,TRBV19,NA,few,CASSTRDFMGKLFF,TGTGCCAGTAGTACACGGGATTTTATGGGAAAACTGTTTTTT
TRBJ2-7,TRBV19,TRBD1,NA,CASSIASGQGYEQYF,TGTGCCAGTAGTATAGCTTCGGGACAGGGCTACGAGCAGTACTTC
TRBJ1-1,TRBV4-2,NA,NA,CASSQEGGTEAFF,TGTGCCAGCAGCCAAGAGGGAGGGACTGAAGCTTTCTTT
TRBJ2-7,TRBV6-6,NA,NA,CASSSHNEQYF,TGTGCCAGCAGTTCACACAACGAGCAGTACTTC
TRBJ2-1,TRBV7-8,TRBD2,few,CASSRISGIVYNEQFF,TGTGCCAGCAGCAGGATTAGCGGGATTGTCTACAATGAGCAGTTCTTC
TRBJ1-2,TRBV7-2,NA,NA,CASSLGTGLANYGYTF,TGTGCCAGCAGCTTAGGAACCGGGTTAGCTAACTATGGCTACACCTTC
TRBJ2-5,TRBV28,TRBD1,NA,CASSLSGTGGWETQYF,TGTGCCAGCAGTTTATCCGGGACAGGGGGTTGGGAGACCCAGTACTTC
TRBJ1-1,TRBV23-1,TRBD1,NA,CASSQGLGGQNTEAFF,TGCGCCAGCAGTCAAGGTTTAGGGGGCCAAAACACTGAAGCTTTCTTT
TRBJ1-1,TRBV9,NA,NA,CASSVAPGTEPFF,NA
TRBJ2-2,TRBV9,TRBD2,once,CASSATGTRKFGELFF,TGTGCCAGCAGTGCTACCGGGACTAGGAAGTTTGGGGAGCTGTTTTTT
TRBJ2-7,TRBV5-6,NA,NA,CASSLQAEQYF,TGTGCCAGCAGCCTCCAGGCCGAGCAGTACTTC